This T cell receptor (beta chain) was identified in a study of OX40 agonist ivuxolimab in advanced cancers. At cycle 4 day 1, cycle 7 day 1, and baseline, blood was sampled. Notes on the study in general: The study found among the lowest clonal expansion in partial responders at 0.1-3.0 mg/kg. Both CD4+ and CD8+ T cell populations in blood had undergone clonal expansion by week 6 at 0.1 to 3.0 mg/kg.

About this clone itself: Antigen specificity is unknown.

Method: immunoSEQ multiplex PCR; TCRdb's copy keeps in-frame clones and lacks some. This sample yields roughly 20,000 clones, of which 65% to 90% are seen a single time; 2.5% to 3.5% belongs to the top ten. CDR1 is LGHNA and CDR2 is YNFKEQ in the germline V gene. V was cut by 3 bases and J by 2 bases, with 13 bases left in between. The CDR3 extends over 15 amino acids. The receptor comes from an adult with an advanced solid tumor such as melanoma, head and neck, liver or kidney cancer. V and J are TRBV4-2 and TRBJ1-2; D may be TRBD1 (5 bases). The source was CD4+ or CD8+ T cells sorted from blood, collected in a trial of the OX40 agonist ivuxolimab. As DNA, the CDR3 is TGTGCCAGCAGCCACGGGGACGGATTAAACTATGGCTACACCTTC. Translation: CASSHGDGLNYGYTF.